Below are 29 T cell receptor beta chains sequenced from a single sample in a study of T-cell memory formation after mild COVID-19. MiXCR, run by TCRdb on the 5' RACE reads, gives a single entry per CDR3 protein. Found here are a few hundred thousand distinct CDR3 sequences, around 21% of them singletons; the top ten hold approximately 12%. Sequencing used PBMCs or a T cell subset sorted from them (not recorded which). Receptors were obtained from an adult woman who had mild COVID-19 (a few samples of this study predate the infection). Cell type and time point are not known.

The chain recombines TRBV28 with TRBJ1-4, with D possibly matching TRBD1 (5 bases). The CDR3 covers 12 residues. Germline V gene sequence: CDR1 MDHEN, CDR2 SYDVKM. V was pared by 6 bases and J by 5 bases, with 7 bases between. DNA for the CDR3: TGTGCCAGCAGATACAGGAATGAAAAACTGTTTTTT. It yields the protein CASRYRNEKLFF.

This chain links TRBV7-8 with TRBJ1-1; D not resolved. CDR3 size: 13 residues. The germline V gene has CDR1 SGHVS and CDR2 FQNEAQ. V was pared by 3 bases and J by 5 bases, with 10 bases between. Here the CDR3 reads CASSFGGWTEAFF. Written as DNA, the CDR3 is TGTGCCAGCAGCTTTGGTGGGTGGACTGAAGCTTTCTTT. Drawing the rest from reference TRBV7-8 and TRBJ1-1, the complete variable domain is GAGVSQSPRYKVAKRGQDVALRCDPISGHVSLFWYQQALGQGPEFLTYFQNEAQLDKSGLPSDRFFAERPEGSVSTLKIQRTQQEDSAVYLCASSFGGWTEAFFGQGTRLTVV.

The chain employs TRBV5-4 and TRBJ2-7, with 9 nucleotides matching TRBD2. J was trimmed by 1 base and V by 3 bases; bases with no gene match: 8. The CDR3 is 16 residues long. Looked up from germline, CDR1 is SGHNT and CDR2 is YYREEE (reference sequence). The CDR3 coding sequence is TGTGCCAGCAGCTGGGGCGAAGCGGGAGGTTCCTACGAGCAGTACTTC. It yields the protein CASSWGEAGGSYEQYF.

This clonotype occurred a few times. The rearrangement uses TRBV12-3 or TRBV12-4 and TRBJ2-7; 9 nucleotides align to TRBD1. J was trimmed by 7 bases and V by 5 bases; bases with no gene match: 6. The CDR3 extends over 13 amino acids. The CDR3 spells CASSRGTGREQYF. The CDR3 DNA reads TGTGCCAGCAGTAGGGGGACAGGGCGTGAGCAGTACTTC.

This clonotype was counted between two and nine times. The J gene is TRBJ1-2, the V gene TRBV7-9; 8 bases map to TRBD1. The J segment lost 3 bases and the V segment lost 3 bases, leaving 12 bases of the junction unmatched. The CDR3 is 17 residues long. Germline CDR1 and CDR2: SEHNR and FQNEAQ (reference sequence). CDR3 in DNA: TGTGCCAGCAGCTTGGCCCCATCGACAGGGGCCGACTATGGCTACACCTTC. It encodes CASSLAPSTGADYGYTF.

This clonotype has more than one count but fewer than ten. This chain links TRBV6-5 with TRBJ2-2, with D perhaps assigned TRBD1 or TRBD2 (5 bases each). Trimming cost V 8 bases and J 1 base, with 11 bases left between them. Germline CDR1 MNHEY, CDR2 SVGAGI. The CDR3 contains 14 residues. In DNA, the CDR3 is TGTGCCAGCGGGGGACGGGAGAACACCGGGGAGCTGTTTTTT. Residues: CASGGRENTGELFF.

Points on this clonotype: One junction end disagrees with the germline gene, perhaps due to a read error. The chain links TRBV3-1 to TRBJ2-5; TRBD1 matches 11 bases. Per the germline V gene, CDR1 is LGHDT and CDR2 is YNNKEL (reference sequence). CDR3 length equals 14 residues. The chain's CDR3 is CASSWTGGQKTQYF. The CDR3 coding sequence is TGTGCCAGCAGTTGGACAGGGGGCCAAAAGACCCAGTACTTC.

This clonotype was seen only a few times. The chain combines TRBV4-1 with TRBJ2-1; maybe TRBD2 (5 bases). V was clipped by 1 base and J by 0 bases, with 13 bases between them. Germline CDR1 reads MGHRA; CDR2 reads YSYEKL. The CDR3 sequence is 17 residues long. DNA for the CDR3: TGCGCCAGCAGCCAAGGGGTAGCGCGGAGCTCCTACAATGAGCAGTTCTTC. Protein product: CASSQGVARSSYNEQFF.

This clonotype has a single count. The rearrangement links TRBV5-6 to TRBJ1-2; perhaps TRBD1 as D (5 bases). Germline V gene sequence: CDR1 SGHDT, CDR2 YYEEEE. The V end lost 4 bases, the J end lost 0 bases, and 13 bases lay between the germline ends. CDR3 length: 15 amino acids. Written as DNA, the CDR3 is TGTGCCAGCAGCGCGGGGCCTTCAGCTAACTATGGCTACACCTTC. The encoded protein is CASSAGPSANYGYTF.

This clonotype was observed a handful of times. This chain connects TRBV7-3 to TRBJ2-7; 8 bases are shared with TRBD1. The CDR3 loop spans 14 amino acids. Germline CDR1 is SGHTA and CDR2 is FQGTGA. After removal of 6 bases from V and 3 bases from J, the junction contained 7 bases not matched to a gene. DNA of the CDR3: TGTGCCAGCAGGCGGACAGGGCAGGACTACGAGCAGTACTTC. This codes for CASRRTGQDYEQYF.

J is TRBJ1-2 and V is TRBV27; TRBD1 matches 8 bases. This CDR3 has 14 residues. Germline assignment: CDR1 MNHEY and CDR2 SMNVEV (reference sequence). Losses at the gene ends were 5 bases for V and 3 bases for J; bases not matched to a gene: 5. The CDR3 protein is CASSPNRGDYGYTF. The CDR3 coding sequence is TGTGCCAGCAGTCCAAACAGGGGGGACTATGGCTACACCTTC.

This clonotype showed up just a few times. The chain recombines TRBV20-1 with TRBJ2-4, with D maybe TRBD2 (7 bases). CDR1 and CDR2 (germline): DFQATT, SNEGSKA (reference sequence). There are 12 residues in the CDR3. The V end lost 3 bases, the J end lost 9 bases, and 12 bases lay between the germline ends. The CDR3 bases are TGCAGTGCTAGGAGGGGGGGCCCCATTCAGTACTTC. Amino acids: CSARRGGPIQYF.

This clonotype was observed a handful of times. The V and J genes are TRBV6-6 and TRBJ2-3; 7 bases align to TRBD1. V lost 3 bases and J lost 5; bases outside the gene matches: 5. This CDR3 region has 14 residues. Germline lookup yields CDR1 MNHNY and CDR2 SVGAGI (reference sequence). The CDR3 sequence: CASSYHRGGDTQYF. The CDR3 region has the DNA TGTGCCAGCAGTTATCACAGGGGTGGAGATACGCAGTATTTT.

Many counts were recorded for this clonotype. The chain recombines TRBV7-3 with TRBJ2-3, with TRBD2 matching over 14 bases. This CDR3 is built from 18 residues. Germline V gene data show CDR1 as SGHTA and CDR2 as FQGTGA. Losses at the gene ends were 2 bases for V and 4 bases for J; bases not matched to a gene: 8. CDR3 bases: TGTGCCAGCAGCTTAGGGGGCGCGGGACTAGCGGGAGCAGATACGCAGTATTTT. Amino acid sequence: CASSLGGAGLAGADTQYF.

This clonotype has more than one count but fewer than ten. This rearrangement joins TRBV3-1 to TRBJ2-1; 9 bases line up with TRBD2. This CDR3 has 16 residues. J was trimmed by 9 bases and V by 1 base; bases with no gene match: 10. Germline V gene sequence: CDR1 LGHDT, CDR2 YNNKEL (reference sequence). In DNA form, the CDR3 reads TGTGCCAGCAGCCAAGTGGGCGGGGGGGTCCAGGTTGAGCAGTTCTTC. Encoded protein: CASSQVGGGVQVEQFF.

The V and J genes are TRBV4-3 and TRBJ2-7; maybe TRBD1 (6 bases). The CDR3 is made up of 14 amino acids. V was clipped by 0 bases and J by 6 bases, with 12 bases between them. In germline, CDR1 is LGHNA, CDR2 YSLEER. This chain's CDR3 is CASSQDRDTAEQYF. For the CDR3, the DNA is TGCGCCAGCAGCCAAGATCGGGACACCGCCGAGCAGTACTTC.

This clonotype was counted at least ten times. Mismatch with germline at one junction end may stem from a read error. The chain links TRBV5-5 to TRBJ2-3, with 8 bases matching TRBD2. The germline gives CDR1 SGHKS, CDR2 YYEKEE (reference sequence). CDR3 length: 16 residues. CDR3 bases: TGTGCCAGCAGATTGGGGCCTAGCGGGAGCACAGATACGCAGTATTTT. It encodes CASRLGPSGSTDTQYF.

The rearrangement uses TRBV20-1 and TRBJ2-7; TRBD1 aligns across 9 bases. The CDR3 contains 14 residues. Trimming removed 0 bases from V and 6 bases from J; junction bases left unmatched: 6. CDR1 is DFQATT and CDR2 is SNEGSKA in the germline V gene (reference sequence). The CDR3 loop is CSARDGTGTAEQYF. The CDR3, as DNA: TGCAGTGCTAGAGATGGGACAGGGACGGCCGAGCAGTACTTC.

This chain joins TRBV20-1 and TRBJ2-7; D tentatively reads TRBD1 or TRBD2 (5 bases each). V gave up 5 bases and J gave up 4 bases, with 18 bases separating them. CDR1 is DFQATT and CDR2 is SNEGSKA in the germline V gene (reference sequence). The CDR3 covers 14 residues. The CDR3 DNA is TGCAGTGCTGACCCTCCTGGGGGTTCATACGAGCAGTACTTC. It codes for CSADPPGGSYEQYF.

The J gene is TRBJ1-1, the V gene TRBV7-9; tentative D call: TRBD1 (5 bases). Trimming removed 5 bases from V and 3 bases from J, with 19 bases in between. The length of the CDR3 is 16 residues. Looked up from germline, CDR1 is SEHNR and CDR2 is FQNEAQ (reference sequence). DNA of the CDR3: TGTGCCAGCAGCCGCCGTTGGGGGGGAACGGACACTGAAGCTTTCTTT. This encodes CASSRRWGGTDTEAFF.

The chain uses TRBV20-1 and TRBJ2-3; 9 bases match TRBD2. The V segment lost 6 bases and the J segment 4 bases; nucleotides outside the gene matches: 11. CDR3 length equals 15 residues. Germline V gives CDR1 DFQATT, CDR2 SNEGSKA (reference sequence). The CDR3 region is CSAAPGGGGPDTQYF. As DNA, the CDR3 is TGCAGTGCGGCCCCTGGCGGGGGGGGTCCAGATACGCAGTATTTT.

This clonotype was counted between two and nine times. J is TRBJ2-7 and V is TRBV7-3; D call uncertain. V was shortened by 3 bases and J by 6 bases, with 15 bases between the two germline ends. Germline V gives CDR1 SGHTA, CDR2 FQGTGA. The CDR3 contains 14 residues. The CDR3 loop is CASSFIAGVGEQYF. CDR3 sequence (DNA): TGTGCCAGCAGCTTTATAGCAGGAGTAGGCGAGCAGTACTTC.

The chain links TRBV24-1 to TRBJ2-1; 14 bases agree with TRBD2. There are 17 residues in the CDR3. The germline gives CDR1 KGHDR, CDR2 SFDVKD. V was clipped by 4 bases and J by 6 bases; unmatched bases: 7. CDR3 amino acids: CATSDPGLAGGLNEQFF. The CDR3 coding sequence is TGTGCCACCAGTGACCCCGGACTAGCGGGGGGCCTCAATGAGCAGTTCTTC.

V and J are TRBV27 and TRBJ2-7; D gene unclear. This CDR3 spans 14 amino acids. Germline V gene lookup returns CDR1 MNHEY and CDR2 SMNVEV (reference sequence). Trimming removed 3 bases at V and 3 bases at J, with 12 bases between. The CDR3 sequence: CASSFGDSGYEQYF. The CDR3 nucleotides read TGTGCCAGCAGTTTCGGAGACTCTGGCTACGAGCAGTACTTC.

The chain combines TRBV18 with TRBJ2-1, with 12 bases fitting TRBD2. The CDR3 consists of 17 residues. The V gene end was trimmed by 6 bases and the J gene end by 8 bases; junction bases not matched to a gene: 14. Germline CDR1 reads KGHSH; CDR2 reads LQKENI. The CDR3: CASSSRSTSGSGDEQFF. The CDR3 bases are TGTGCCAGCTCCTCCCGGTCGACTAGCGGGAGTGGGGATGAGCAGTTCTTC.

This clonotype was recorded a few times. The CDR3 DNA reads as TGTGCCAGCTCACCACTCGATCGGTACAGAATTTCCTACGAGCAGTACTTC. Residues: CASSPLDRYRISYEQYF. The gene calls are TRBV18 and TRBJ2-7; D unresolved. The length of the CDR3 is 17 residues. Germline CDR1 reads KGHSH; CDR2 reads LQKENI. Trimming removed 1 base from V and 1 base from J, with 17 bases in between. Full variable domain (missing parts from reference TRBV18 and TRBJ2-7): NAGVMQNPRHLVRRRGQEARLRCSPMKGHSHVYWYRQLPEEGLKFMVYLQKENIIDESGMPKERFSAEFPKEGPSILRIQQVVRGDSAAYFCASSPLDRYRISYEQYFGPGTRLTVT.

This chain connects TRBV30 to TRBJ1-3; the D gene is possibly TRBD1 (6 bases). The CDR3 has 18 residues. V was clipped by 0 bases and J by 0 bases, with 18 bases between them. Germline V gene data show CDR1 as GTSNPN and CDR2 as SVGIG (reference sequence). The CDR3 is CAWSVQGQGKSSGNTIYF. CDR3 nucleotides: TGTGCCTGGAGTGTACAGGGCCAGGGGAAGAGCTCTGGAAACACCATATATTTT.

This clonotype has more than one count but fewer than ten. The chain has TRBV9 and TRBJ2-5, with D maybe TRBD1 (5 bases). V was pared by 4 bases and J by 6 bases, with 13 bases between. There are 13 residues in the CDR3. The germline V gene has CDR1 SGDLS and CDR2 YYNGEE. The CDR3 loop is CASSTRSGKTQYF. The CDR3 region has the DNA TGTGCCAGCAGCACCCGCTCAGGGAAGACCCAGTACTTC.

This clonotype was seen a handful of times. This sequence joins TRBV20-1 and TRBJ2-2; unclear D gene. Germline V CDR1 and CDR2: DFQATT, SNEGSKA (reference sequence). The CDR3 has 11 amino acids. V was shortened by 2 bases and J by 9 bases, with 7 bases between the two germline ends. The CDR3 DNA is TGCAGTGCTAGATCTCCCCGGGAGCTGTTTTTT. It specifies CSARSPRELFF.